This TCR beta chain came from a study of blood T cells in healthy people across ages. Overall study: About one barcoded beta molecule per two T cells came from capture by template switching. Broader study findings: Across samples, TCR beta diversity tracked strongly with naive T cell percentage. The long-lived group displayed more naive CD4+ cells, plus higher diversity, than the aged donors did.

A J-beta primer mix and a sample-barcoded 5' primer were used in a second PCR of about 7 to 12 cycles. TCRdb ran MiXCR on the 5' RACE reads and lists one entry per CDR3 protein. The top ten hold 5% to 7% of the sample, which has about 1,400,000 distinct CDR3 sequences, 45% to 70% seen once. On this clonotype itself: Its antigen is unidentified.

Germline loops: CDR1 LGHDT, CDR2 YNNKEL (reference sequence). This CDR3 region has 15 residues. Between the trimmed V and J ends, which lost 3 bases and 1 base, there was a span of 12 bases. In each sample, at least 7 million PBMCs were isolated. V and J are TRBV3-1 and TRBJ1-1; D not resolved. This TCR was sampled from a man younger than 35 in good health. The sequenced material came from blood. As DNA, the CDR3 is TGTGCCAGCAGCCATCAGGAGGGCCCGAACACTGAAGCTTTCTTT. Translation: CASSHQEGPNTEAFF.